One sample yielded the 30 T cell receptor beta chains listed below, sequenced in a study of blood T cell repertoires in COVID-19. The protocol was immunoSEQ multiplex PCR, while the TCRdb copy is restricted to in-frame clones and leaves out a portion. The profile shows approximately 67,000 clones, roughly 85% of them singletons. The sequenced material came from peripheral blood. Receptor source: a woman aged 80 or over with acute or convalescent COVID-19.

The chain combines TRBV19 with TRBJ2-1; D possibly corresponds to TRBD1 (5 bases). The CDR3 consists of 15 residues. Germline values: CDR1 LNHDA, CDR2 SQIVND (reference sequence). Trimming took 4 bases from V and 0 from J, leaving 10 bases between them. CDR3 in amino acids: CASSRGYASYNEQFF. The CDR3 DNA sequence: TGTGCCAGTAGTAGGGGCTACGCCTCCTACAATGAGCAGTTCTTC. The entire variable domain, with the rest obtained from reference TRBV19 and TRBJ2-1, is as follows: DGGITQSPKYLFRKEGQNVTLSCEQNLNHDAMYWYRQDPGQGLRLIYYSQIVNDFQKGDIAEGYSVSREKKESFPLTVTSAQKNPTAFYLCASSRGYASYNEQFFGPGTRLTVL.

The genes are TRBV6-2 or TRBV6-3 and TRBJ1-1, with no clear D. CDR3 length equals 15 residues. Germline V gene sequence: CDR1 MNHEY, CDR2 SVGEGT. V was trimmed by 0 bases and J by 6 bases, leaving 14 bases between them. The DNA for the CDR3 is TGTGCCAGCAGTTACTCGGCGGGGTCGTCGGCTGAAGCTTTCTTT. It yields the protein CASSYSAGSSAEAFF.

The chain combines TRBV3-1 (or the pseudogene TRBV3-2) with TRBJ1-4; unclear D gene. Trimming took off 0 bases at V and 4 bases at J, with 9 bases between the two ends. Germline V CDR1 and CDR2: LGHDT, YNNKEL (reference sequence). The CDR3 sequence is 15 residues long. CDR3 in DNA: TGTGCCAGCAGCCAAGAGGGCAGGAATAATGAAAAACTGTTTTTT. Translation: CASSQEGRNNEKLFF.

This chain connects TRBV2 to TRBJ1-2, with a possible D match to TRBD1 (5 bases). V shed 6 bases and J shed 4 bases, with 12 bases lying between them. Per the germline V gene, CDR1 is SNHLY and CDR2 is FYNNEI. The CDR3 runs 13 residues. The chain's CDR3 is CASRITGVYGYTF. The CDR3 nucleotides are TGTGCCAGCAGGATAACAGGTGTCTATGGCTACACCTTC.

The chain employs TRBV6-5 and TRBJ1-2, with D possibly TRBD1 on 6 matching bases. The ends were cut back, 6 bases at V and 6 bases at J, with 17 bases in the middle. The CDR3 sequence is 14 residues long. Germline V lookup: CDR1 MNHEY, CDR2 SVGAGI. The DNA of the CDR3 is TGTGCCAGCAGCTCACAGGGAGGGAACGATGGCTACACCTTC. As protein: CASSSQGGNDGYTF.

V is TRBV5-8 and J is TRBJ1-1, with TRBD1 matching 8 bases. The germline gives CDR1 SGHTS, CDR2 YDEGEE. With 5 bases clipped from V and 5 bases from J, the junction kept 8 bases outside the gene matches. The CDR3 totals 14 residues. CDR3 nucleotide sequence: TGTGCCAGCAGGGTCCGGACAGGGATGACTGAAGCTTTCTTT. Residues: CASRVRTGMTEAFF.

The J gene is TRBJ1-4, the V gene TRBV2; no reliable D call. Between the trimmed V and J ends, which lost 8 bases and 0 bases, there was a span of 10 bases. This CDR3 is 14 amino acids long. The germline V gene encodes CDR1 SNHLY and CDR2 FYNNEI. CDR3: CASGPGATNEKLFF. Here the CDR3 DNA reads TGTGCCAGCGGGCCAGGCGCAACTAATGAAAAACTGTTTTTT.

The chain links TRBV29-1 to TRBJ2-2; TRBD2 matches 7 bases. Germline values: CDR1 SQVTM, CDR2 ANQGSEA. The CDR3 totals 17 residues. The ends lost 4 bases at V and 4 bases at J; junction bases unmatched: 15. The CDR3 loop reads CSVGEGRTSFSTGELFF. The DNA of the CDR3 is TGCAGCGTTGGGGAGGGCCGGACTAGTTTTTCCACCGGGGAGCTGTTTTTT.

This clone was seen more than once but under ten times. This sequence joins TRBV4-1 and TRBJ1-6; 7 nucleotides align to TRBD1. J lost 1 base, V lost 4 bases, and 10 bases had no gene match. Germline CDR1 MGHRA, CDR2 YSYEKL. CDR3 size: 18 residues. The CDR3 DNA is TGCGCCAGCAGCCCTCGACAGGGCCAGGGGTCCTATAATTCACCCCTCCACTTT. Amino acid sequence: CASSPRQGQGSYNSPLHF.

The rearrangement uses TRBV16 and TRBJ2-7, with 7 bases aligning to TRBD1. This CDR3 has 17 amino acids. Germline V gene data show CDR1 as KGHSY and CDR2 as FQNENV. Trimming cost V 4 bases and J 5 bases; bases outside gene matches: 17. CDR3 protein: CASSPSRQGQNLNEQYF. DNA for the CDR3: TGTGCCAGCAGCCCGTCAAGGCAGGGACAGAACCTAAACGAGCAGTACTTC. Variable domain in full (rest from reference TRBV16 and TRBJ2-7): GEEVAQTPKHLVRGEGQKAKLYCAPIKGHSYVFWYQQVLKNEFKFLISFQNENVFDETGMPKERFSAKCLPNSPCSLEIQATKLEDSAVYFCASSPSRQGQNLNEQYFGPGTRLTVT.

The chain employs TRBV11-2 and TRBJ2-7, with D possibly TRBD2 on 6 matching bases. Germline V gene lookup returns CDR1 SGHAT and CDR2 FQNNGV. This CDR3 has 16 residues. Trimming took 1 base from V and 5 from J, leaving 18 bases between them. CDR3 loop: CASSLGFAGPGNEQYF. The CDR3 nucleotides are TGTGCCAGCAGCTTAGGATTCGCGGGGCCAGGCAACGAGCAGTACTTC.

This clone turned up a few times. The chain employs TRBV10-3 and TRBJ2-2; D is perhaps TRBD2 (6 bases). Trimming took off 6 bases at V and 7 bases at J, with 15 bases between the two ends. Germline V gives CDR1 ENHRY, CDR2 SYGVKD. CDR3 length: 14 amino acids. CDR3 in amino acids: CAIREGAVSGELFF. The DNA for the CDR3 is TGTGCCATCAGGGAGGGAGCGGTCAGCGGGGAGCTGTTTTTT.

This clone has just one count. The rearrangement joins TRBV6-2 or TRBV6-3 to TRBJ2-5, with a tentative D call TRBD2 (7 bases). Germline CDR1 reads MNHEY; CDR2 reads SVGEGT. Trimming took 5 bases from V and 7 from J, leaving 14 bases between them. The CDR3 contains 13 residues. The CDR3 loop reads CASSPGGPVTQYF. The CDR3, as DNA: TGTGCCAGCAGTCCCGGGGGGCCGGTGACCCAGTACTTC.

V is TRBV7-9 and J is TRBJ2-7, with a weak D call TRBD1 (6 bases). Trimming took off 0 bases at V and 3 bases at J, with 9 bases between the two ends. Germline V gene lookup returns CDR1 SEHNR and CDR2 FQNEAQ (reference sequence). The CDR3 is 14 residues long. CDR3 nucleotide sequence: TGTGCCAGCAGCTTAGCGGGGGCCCTCTACGAGCAGTACTTC. This sequence encodes CASSLAGALYEQYF. The full variable domain, completed using reference TRBV7-9 and TRBJ2-7, is DTGVSQNPRHKITKRGQNVTFRCDPISEHNRLYWYRQTLGQGPEFLTYFQNEAQLEKSRLLSDRFSAERPKGSFSTLEIQRTEQGDSAMYLCASSLAGALYEQYFGPGTRLTVT.

The chain couples TRBV23-1 to TRBJ1-1; no clear D. TRBV23-1 is an open reading frame whose function is uncertain. The length of the CDR3 is 13 residues. V lost 4 bases, J lost 4 bases, and 10 bases lay in between. The CDR3 loop reads CASSRRVRTEAFF. The CDR3 DNA sequence: TGCGCCAGCAGTCGGAGAGTTCGCACTGAAGCTTTCTTT.

The chain joins TRBV4-2 to TRBJ2-2; TRBD2 aligns across 7 bases. The CDR3 totals 14 residues. Trimming removed 6 bases from V and 4 bases from J; junction bases left unmatched: 5. From germline, CDR1 is LGHNA and CDR2 YNFKEQ. CDR3 region: CASRAGGVTGELFF. In DNA form, the CDR3 reads TGTGCCAGCAGGGCTGGGGGGGTCACCGGGGAGCTGTTTTTT.

The rearrangement joins TRBV28 to TRBJ2-1, with D tentatively TRBD2 (6 bases). The CDR3 loop spans 13 amino acids. CDR1 is MDHEN, CDR2 SYDVKM, per germline. V dropped 4 bases and J dropped 6 bases, with 10 bases sitting between them. The CDR3 region has the DNA TGTGCCAGCAGTTCAGGAGGGACCAATGAGCAGTTCTTC. This gives the protein CASSSGGTNEQFF.

This rearrangement joins TRBV5-6 to TRBJ1-2; the D is unclear. Trimming left V 4 bases short and J 8 bases short, with 15 bases between. Germline loops: CDR1 SGHDT, CDR2 YYEEEE. The CDR3 contains 13 residues. The CDR3 bases are TGTGCCAGCAGCCTCGACTCCGATATGGGCTACACCTTC. The encoded protein is CASSLDSDMGYTF.

CDR3: CASSLSDSRVKPYEQYF. DNA for the CDR3: TGCGCCAGCAGCTTGTCCGACTCGAGGGTAAAACCCTACGAGCAGTACTTC. The rearrangement joins TRBV5-1 to TRBJ2-7, with D perhaps matching TRBD2 (5 bases). Germline values: CDR1 SGHRS, CDR2 YFSETQ. CDR3 length: 17 residues. V gave up 1 base and J gave up 2 bases, with 19 bases separating them.

This clone was detected a few times. The rearrangement links TRBV28 to TRBJ1-5; a weak D match, TRBD1 (5 bases). The CDR3 consists of 14 residues. The V and J ends lost 6 bases and 6 bases respectively, with 15 bases between them. CDR1 and CDR2 (germline): MDHEN, SYDVKM. CDR3 coding DNA: TGTGCCAGCAGACCCGGAGGGACGGGTCAGCCCCAGCATTTT. Amino acids: CASRPGGTGQPQHF. Full variable domain (rest looked up from reference TRBV28 and TRBJ1-5): DVKVTQSSRYLVKRTGEKVFLECVQDMDHENMFWYRQDPGLGLRLIYFSYDVKMKEKGDIPEGYSVSREKKERFSLILESASTNQTSMYLCASRPGGTGQPQHFGDGTRLSIL.

J is TRBJ1-1 and V is TRBV28, with D perhaps TRBD1 (5 bases). With 1 base removed from V and 6 bases from J, the gap between germline ends came to 9 bases. The CDR3 length is 13 residues. The germline V gene encodes CDR1 MDHEN and CDR2 SYDVKM. CDR3 protein: CASSLSGRAEAFF. Written as DNA, the CDR3 is TGTGCCAGCAGTTTATCAGGGCGCGCTGAAGCTTTCTTT. Full variable domain (missing parts from reference TRBV28 and TRBJ1-1): DVKVTQSSRYLVKRTGEKVFLECVQDMDHENMFWYRQDPGLGLRLIYFSYDVKMKEKGDIPEGYSVSREKKERFSLILESASTNQTSMYLCASSLSGRAEAFFGQGTRLTVV.

The chain uses TRBV6-2 or TRBV6-3 and TRBJ2-1; the D is unclear. V was trimmed by 6 bases and J by 8 bases, leaving 11 bases between them. This CDR3 is 12 amino acids long. CDR1 MNHEY and CDR2 SVGEGT come from the germline V gene. The CDR3 loop is CASSPQDYEQFF. The CDR3 coding sequence is TGTGCCAGCAGCCCCCAGGATTATGAGCAGTTCTTC.

The chain combines TRBV9 with TRBJ1-4, with D unresolved. This CDR3 contains 15 residues. From germline, CDR1 is SGDLS and CDR2 YYNGEE. Trimming took 7 bases from V and 2 from J, leaving 15 bases between them. This chain's CDR3 is CASAPSGGTNEKLFF. CDR3 sequence (DNA): TGTGCCAGCGCCCCTTCGGGCGGGACTAATGAAAAACTGTTTTTT.

The rearrangement links TRBV25-1 to TRBJ2-1; 7 bases map to TRBD2. From germline, CDR1 is MGHDK and CDR2 SYGVNS. The CDR3 runs 14 residues. The junction had 7 bases not matched to a gene; V was cut back by 2 bases and J by 9 bases. CDR3 protein: CASSEVAGRIEQFF. In DNA, the CDR3 is TGTGCCAGCAGTGAAGTAGCGGGTAGAATTGAGCAGTTCTTC. The complete variable domain, with remaining parts taken from reference TRBV25-1 and TRBJ2-1, reads EADIYQTPRYLVIGTGKKITLECSQTMGHDKMYWYQQDPGMELHLIHYSYGVNSTEKGDLSSESTVSRIRTEHFPLTLESARPSHTSQYLCASSEVAGRIEQFFGPGTRLTVL.

The chain joins TRBV9 to TRBJ1-2; 8 bases map to TRBD1. The ends lost 3 bases at V and 6 bases at J; junction bases unmatched: 7. The germline CDR1 and CDR2 sequences are SGDLS and YYNGEE. The CDR3 totals 14 residues. The CDR3 protein is CASSDRGAFDGYTF. In nucleotides, the CDR3 is TGTGCCAGCAGCGACAGGGGGGCCTTCGATGGCTACACCTTC.

This sequence joins TRBV24-1 and TRBJ1-2, with 8 bases fitting TRBD1. There are 16 residues in the CDR3. V shed 4 bases and J 4 bases; nucleotides not matched to a gene: 10. From germline, CDR1 is KGHDR and CDR2 SFDVKD. The CDR3 spells CATSDPRTGQAYGYTF. CDR3 nucleotides: TGTGCCACCAGTGACCCCCGGACAGGGCAGGCCTATGGCTACACCTTC.

V is TRBV28 and J is TRBJ1-1; D unresolved. The CDR3 sequence is 15 residues long. The germline V and J ends were trimmed by 4 bases and 0 bases, with 12 bases remaining between them. Germline CDR1 reads MDHEN; CDR2 reads SYDVKM. Written as DNA, the CDR3 is TGTGCCAGCAGTTCACGGACGGGGATGAACACTGAAGCTTTCTTT. Residues: CASSSRTGMNTEAFF.

The chain links TRBV2 to TRBJ2-7, with a weak D call TRBD1 (5 bases). Between the trimmed V and J ends, which lost 11 bases and 0 bases, there was a span of 14 bases. In germline, CDR1 is SNHLY, CDR2 FYNNEI. This CDR3 is 13 amino acids long. The CDR3 loop is CASQGTTSYEQYF. DNA for the CDR3: TGTGCCTCCCAGGGAACGACCTCCTACGAGCAGTACTTC.

The chain couples TRBV2 to TRBJ2-2; D uncertain. Trimming left V 5 bases short and J 4 bases short, with 11 bases between. This CDR3 has 14 residues. Germline V gene lookup returns CDR1 SNHLY and CDR2 FYNNEI. The CDR3 is CASSLEVLTGELFF. The CDR3 nucleotides are TGTGCCAGCAGTCTTGAGGTGCTCACCGGGGAGCTGTTTTTT. Drawing the rest from reference TRBV2 and TRBJ2-2, the complete variable domain is EPEVTQTPSHQVTQMGQEVILRCVPISNHLYFYWYRQILGQKVEFLVSFYNNEISEKSEIFDDQFSVERPDGSNFTLKIRSTKLEDSAMYFCASSLEVLTGELFFGEGSRLTVL.

V usage is TRBV7-9 and J usage is TRBJ1-5; D gene uncertain. The length of the CDR3 is 14 residues. In germline, CDR1 is SEHNR, CDR2 FQNEAQ (reference sequence). The germline V and J ends were trimmed by 5 bases and 4 bases, with 12 bases remaining between them. The CDR3 coding sequence is TGTGCCAGCAGCCCCTCCGGGAGAAATCAGCCCCAGCATTTT. Translation gives CASSPSGRNQPQHF.